Presented here are 10 T cell receptor beta chains from one specimen sequenced in a study of T-cell reconstitution after alpha-beta-depleted transplantation in children. Unique molecular identifiers were incorporated during preparation of the TCRbeta library. Each CDR3 protein is one row after TCRdb ran MiXCR on the PCR reads. The data hold 500,000 to 600,000 distinct CDR3 sequences, with about 16% observed a single time. Source: PBMCs from the stem cell graft donor, taken from the stem cell graft. The receptors derive from a human donor who donated a stem cell graft to a child with acute lymphoblastic leukemia.

The table lists this clonotype with many counts. V and J are TRBV11-2 and TRBJ2-7, with TRBD2 identical over 11 bases. Germline trimming cut 4 bases from V and 3 bases from J; bases unmatched to any gene: 2. The CDR3 spans 14 residues. CDR1 and CDR2 from the germline V gene are SGHAT and FQNNGV. The CDR3 DNA reads as TGTGCCAGCAGCTCCGGACTAGCGGGCTACGAGCAGTACTTC. The encoded protein is CASSSGLAGYEQYF. Combining the CDR3 with reference TRBV11-2 and TRBJ2-7 gives the whole variable domain EAGVAQSPRYKIIEKRQSVAFWCNPISGHATLYWYQQILGQGPKLLIQFQNNGVVDDSQLPKDRFSAERLKGVDSTLKIQPAKLEDSAVYLCASSSGLAGYEQYFGPGTRLTVT.

The J gene is TRBJ1-1, the V gene TRBV5-1; 8 bases map to TRBD1. The germline gives CDR1 SGHRS, CDR2 YFSETQ. This CDR3 contains 17 residues. The V gene end was trimmed by 1 base and the J gene end by 4 bases; junction bases not matched to a gene: 12. This chain's CDR3 is CASSLIPQGALGTEAFF. In nucleotides, the CDR3 is TGCGCCAGCAGCTTGATACCCCAGGGGGCGTTGGGCACTGAAGCTTTCTTT.

This clonotype has more than one count but fewer than ten. CDR3 in amino acids: CASSLTGTELFHGYTF. For the CDR3, the DNA is TGTGCCAGCAGCTTAACCGGGACAGAATTATTCCATGGCTACACCTTC. V usage is TRBV5-6 and J usage is TRBJ1-2; 7 bases align to TRBD1. The CDR3 contains 16 residues. CDR1 is SGHDT and CDR2 is YYEEEE in the germline V gene. J lost 6 bases, V lost 2 bases, and 13 bases had no gene match.

The chain links TRBV10-1 to TRBJ2-7; 13 bases agree with TRBD2. This CDR3 has 14 residues. V lost 8 bases to trimming and J lost 5 bases; unmatched junction nucleotides: 6. Germline V gives CDR1 WNHNN, CDR2 SYGVQD (reference sequence). This CDR3 is CASGTSGKGNEQYF. CDR3 in DNA: TGCGCCAGCGGGACTAGCGGGAAAGGGAACGAGCAGTACTTC.

The table lists this clonotype with a count of one. V usage is TRBV27 and J usage is TRBJ1-5, with a tentative D call TRBD1 (6 bases). CDR3 length equals 18 residues. Trimming pared 2 bases from V and 2 bases from J, leaving 19 bases between. Per germline, CDR1 MNHEY and CDR2 SMNVEV (reference sequence). The CDR3 nucleotides read TGTGCCAGCAGTTTAAATCTACAGGGAAGGGCGGGCAATCAGCCCCAGCATTTT. Its translation is CASSLNLQGRAGNQPQHF.

The V call is TRBV12-3 or TRBV12-4, the J call TRBJ2-7, with D maybe TRBD2 (6 bases). The CDR3 spans 15 residues. Trimming removed 1 base from V and 6 bases from J, with 16 bases in between. The DNA for the CDR3 is TGTGCCAGCAGTTTAGGCGGGATCGGTCTCTCCGAGCAGTACTTC. Translation gives CASSLGGIGLSEQYF.

This sequence joins TRBV7-8 and TRBJ2-4; D tentatively fits TRBD1 or TRBD2 (5 bases each). The CDR3 covers 17 residues. V was clipped by 0 bases and J by 5 bases, with 17 bases between them. Germline V gives CDR1 SGHVS, CDR2 FQNEAQ. This CDR3 is CASSLALRGASENIQYF. In DNA form, the CDR3 reads TGTGCCAGCAGCTTAGCCTTGAGAGGGGCGAGTGAAAACATTCAGTACTTC.

The rearrangement joins TRBV7-9 to TRBJ2-5; no clear D. V lost 7 bases, J lost 5 bases, and 8 bases lay in between. This CDR3 contains 11 residues. The germline CDR1 and CDR2 sequences are SEHNR and FQNEAQ (reference sequence). DNA for the CDR3: TGTGCCAGCACGCTCGGGGAGACCCAGTACTTC. Protein sequence: CASTLGETQYF.

This clonotype was detected a few times. The rearrangement joins TRBV11-3 to TRBJ2-7; a weak D match, TRBD2 (5 bases). V lost 5 bases and J 5 bases, leaving 10 bases between the germline ends. The germline CDR1 and CDR2 sequences are SGHNT and YENEEA. This CDR3 spans 12 amino acids. The CDR3 DNA sequence: TGTGCCAGCAGCGGGCAGGAGGACGAGCAGTACTTC. This sequence encodes CASSGQEDEQYF.

This clonotype came up a few times. V and J are TRBV7-8 and TRBJ2-7, with D perhaps TRBD1 or TRBD2 (5 bases each). V lost 1 base to trimming and J lost 3 bases, with 10 bases between them. The CDR3 length is 14 residues. Germline V gene lookup returns CDR1 SGHVS and CDR2 FQNEAQ. CDR3 sequence reads: CASSLDGTDYEQYF. The CDR3 region has the DNA TGTGCCAGCAGCTTAGACGGGACGGACTACGAGCAGTACTTC.